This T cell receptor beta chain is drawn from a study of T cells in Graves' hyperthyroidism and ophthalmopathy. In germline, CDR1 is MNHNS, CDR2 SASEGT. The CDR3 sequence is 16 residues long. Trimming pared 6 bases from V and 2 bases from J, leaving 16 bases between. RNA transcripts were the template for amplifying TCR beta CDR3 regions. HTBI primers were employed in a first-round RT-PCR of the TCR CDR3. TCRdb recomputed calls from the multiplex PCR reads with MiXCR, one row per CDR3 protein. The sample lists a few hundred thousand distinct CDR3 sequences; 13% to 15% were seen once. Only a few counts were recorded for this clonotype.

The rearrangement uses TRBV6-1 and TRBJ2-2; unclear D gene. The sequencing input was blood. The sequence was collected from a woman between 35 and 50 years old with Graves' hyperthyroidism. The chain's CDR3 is CASRLLGNLNTGELFF. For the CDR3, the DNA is TGTGCCAGCAGACTGCTGGGGAACTTAAACACCGGGGAGCTGTTTTTT.